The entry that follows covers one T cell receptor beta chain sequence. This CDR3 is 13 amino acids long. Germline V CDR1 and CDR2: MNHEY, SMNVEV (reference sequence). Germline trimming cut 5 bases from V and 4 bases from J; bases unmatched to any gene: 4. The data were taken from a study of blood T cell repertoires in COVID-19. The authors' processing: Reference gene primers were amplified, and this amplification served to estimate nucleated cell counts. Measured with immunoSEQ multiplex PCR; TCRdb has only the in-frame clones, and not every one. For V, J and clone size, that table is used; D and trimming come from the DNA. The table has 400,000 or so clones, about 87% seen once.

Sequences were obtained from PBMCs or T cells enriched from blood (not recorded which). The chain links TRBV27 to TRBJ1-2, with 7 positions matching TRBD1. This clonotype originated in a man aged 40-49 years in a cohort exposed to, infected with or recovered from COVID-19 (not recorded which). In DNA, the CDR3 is TGTGCCAGCAGTGCTAGACAGGGCTATGGCTACACCTTC. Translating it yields CASSARQGYGYTF.